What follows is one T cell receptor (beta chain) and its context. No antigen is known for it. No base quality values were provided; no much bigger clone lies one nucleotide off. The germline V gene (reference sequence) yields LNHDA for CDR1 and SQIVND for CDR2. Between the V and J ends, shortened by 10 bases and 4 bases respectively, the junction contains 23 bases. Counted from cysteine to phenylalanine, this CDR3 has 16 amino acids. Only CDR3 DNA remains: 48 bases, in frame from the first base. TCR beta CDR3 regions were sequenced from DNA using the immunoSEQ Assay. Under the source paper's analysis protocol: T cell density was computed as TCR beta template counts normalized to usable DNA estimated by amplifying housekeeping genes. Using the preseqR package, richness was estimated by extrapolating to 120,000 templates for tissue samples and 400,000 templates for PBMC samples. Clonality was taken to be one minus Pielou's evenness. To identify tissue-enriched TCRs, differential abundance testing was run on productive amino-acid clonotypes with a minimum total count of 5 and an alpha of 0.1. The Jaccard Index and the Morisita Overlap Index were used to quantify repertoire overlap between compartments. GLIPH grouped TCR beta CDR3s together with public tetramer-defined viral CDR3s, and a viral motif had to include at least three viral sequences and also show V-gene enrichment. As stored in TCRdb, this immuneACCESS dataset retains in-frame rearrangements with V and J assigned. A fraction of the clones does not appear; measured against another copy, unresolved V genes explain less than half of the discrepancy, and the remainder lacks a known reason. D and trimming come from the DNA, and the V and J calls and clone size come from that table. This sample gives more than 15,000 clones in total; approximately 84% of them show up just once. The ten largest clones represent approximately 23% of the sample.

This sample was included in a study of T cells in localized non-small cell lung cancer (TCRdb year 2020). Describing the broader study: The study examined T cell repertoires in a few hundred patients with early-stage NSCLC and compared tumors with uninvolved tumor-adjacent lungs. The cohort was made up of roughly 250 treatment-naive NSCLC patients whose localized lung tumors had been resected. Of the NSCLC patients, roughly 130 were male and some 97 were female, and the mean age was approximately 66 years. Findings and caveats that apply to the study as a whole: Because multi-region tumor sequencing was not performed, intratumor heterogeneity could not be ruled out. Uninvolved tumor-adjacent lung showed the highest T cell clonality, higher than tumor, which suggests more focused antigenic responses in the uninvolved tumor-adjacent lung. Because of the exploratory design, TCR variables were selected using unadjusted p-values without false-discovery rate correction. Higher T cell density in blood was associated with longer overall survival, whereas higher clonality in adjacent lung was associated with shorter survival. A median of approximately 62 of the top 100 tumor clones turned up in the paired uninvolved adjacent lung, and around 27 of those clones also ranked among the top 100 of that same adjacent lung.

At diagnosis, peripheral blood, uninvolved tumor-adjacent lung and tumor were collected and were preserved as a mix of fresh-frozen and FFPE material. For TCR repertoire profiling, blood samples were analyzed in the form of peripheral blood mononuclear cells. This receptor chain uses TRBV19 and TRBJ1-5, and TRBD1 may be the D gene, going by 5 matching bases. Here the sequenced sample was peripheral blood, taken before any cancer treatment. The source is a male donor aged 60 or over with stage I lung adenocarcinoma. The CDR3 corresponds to CATSGGISYLNQPQHF. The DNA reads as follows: TGTGCCACGTCGGGGGGGATTTCCTACCTAAATCAGCCCCAGCATTTT.